This TCR beta chain was obtained from a study of CD8 T cells in ankylosing spondylitis. Study-wide findings and caveats: What seemed typical of ankylosing spondylitis blood was a TCR beta motif built from roughly eight highly homologous variants. Matched ankylosing spondylitis synovial fluid reportedly contained a significantly enriched population of disease-linked clones. Some motif variants were previously reported in reactive arthritis synovial fluid and blood. Peripheral blood samples showed relatively rare disease-linked clones, and these clones were CD8+.

Trimming pared 5 bases from V and 2 bases from J, leaving 19 bases between. CDR1 is SGHDN and CDR2 is FVKESK in the germline V gene. The CDR3 sequence is 16 residues long. Libraries of TCR beta came from quantitative 5'-RACE with molecular barcodes. TCRdb ran MiXCR on the 5' RACE reads and lists one entry per CDR3 protein. The sample gives around 770,000 distinct CDR3 sequences, over 15% of which show up once; under 20% is in the top ten. Regarding this clonotype: The antigen is unknown.

The receptor's source is a male donor with ankylosing spondylitis. The gene calls are TRBV14 and TRBJ2-7; D may be TRBD1 or TRBD2 (5 bases each). The material sequenced was blood, either unsorted or a sorted T cell fraction (not recorded which). This chain's CDR3 is CASSIRGGPRTYEQYF. The CDR3 nucleotides read TGTGCCAGCAGCATAAGGGGCGGGCCAAGAACCTACGAGCAGTACTTC.